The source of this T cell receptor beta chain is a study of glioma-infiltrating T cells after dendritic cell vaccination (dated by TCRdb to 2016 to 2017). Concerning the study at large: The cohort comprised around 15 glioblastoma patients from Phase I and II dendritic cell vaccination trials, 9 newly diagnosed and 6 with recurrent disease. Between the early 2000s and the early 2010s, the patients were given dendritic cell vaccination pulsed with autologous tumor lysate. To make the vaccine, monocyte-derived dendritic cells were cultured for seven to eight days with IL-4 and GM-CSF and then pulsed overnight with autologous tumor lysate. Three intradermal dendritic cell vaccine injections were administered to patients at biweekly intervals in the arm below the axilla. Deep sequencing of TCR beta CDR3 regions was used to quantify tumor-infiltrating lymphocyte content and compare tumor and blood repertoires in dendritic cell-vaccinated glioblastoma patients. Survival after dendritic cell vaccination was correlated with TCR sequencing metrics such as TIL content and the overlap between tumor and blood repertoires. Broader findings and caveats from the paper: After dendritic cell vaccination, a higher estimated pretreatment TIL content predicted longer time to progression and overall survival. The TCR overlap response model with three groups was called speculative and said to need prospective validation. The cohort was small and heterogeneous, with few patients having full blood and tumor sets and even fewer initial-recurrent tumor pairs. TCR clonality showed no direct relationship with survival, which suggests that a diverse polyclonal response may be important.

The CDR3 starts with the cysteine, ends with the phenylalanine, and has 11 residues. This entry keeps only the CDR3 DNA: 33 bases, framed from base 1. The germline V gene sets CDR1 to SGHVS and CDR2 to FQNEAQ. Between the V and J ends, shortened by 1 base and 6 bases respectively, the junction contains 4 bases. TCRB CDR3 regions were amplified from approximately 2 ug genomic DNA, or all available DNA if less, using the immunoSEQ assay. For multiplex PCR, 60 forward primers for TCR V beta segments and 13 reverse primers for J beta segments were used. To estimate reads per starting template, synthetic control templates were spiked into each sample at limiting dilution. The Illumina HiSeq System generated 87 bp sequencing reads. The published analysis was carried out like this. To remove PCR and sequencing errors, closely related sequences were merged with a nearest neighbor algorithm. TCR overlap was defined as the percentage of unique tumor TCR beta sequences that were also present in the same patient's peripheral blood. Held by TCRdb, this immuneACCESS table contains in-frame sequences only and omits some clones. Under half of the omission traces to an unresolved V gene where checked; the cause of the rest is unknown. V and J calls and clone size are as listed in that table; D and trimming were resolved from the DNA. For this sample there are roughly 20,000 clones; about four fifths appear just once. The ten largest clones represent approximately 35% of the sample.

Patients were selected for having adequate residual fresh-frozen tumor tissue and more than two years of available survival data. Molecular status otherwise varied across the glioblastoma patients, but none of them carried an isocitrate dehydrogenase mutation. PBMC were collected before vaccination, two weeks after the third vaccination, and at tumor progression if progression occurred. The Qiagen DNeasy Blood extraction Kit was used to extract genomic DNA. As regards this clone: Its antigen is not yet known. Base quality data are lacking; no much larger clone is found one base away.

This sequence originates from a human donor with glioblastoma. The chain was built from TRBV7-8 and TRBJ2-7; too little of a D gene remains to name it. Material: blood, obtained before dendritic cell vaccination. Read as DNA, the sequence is TGTGCCAGCAGCTTAGACGGCGAGCAGTACTTC. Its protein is CASSLDGEQYF.